A single sample gave rise to the 18 T cell receptor beta chains below, sequenced in a study of blood T cell repertoires in COVID-19 (TCRdb year 2020). Receptor libraries were prepared by the immunoSEQ multiplex PCR assay. TCRdb holds this immuneACCESS table with in-frame rearrangements only. Some clones are missing; in checked studies, unresolved V genes explain under half, and the rest has no known cause. The sample contains more than 200,000 clones, about 90% of them found a single time. Clones ranked in the top ten supply about 6% of the sample. Sequenced input: PBMCs or T cells enriched from blood (not recorded which). These receptors all stem from a woman in her twenties or thirties with acute COVID-19.

The V and J genes are TRBV2 and TRBJ1-6; TRBD1 matches at 8 bases. The J segment lost 9 bases and the V segment lost 2 bases, leaving 6 bases of the junction unmatched. The CDR3 covers 15 residues. CDR1 and CDR2 from the germline V gene are SNHLY and FYNNEI. Here the CDR3 DNA reads TGTGCCAGCAGTGAAAGGCAGGGGGCCGTTTCACCCCTCCACTTT. Translation: CASSERQGAVSPLHF.

The gene calls are TRBV11-3 and TRBJ2-1; TRBD2 matches at 10 bases. The germline gives CDR1 SGHNT, CDR2 YENEEA. V dropped 6 bases and J dropped 6; count of bases not matched to a gene: 11. The CDR3 contains 16 residues. CDR3 nucleotide sequence: TGTGCCAGCAGTCTAATCGGGGCTAGCGGGAGCAATGAGCAGTTCTTC. Translation: CASSLIGASGSNEQFF.

The V and J genes are TRBV7-9 and TRBJ1-1; D gene uncertain. This CDR3 is 14 amino acids long. V shed 1 base and J shed 3 bases, with 9 bases lying between them. Germline assignment: CDR1 SEHNR and CDR2 FQNEAQ (reference sequence). Here the CDR3 reads CASSLGNADTEAFF. CDR3 DNA: TGTGCCAGCAGCTTAGGAAATGCGGACACTGAAGCTTTCTTT. Based on the CDR3 plus reference TRBV7-9 and TRBJ1-1, the full variable domain is DTGVSQNPRHKITKRGQNVTFRCDPISEHNRLYWYRQTLGQGPEFLTYFQNEAQLEKSRLLSDRFSAERPKGSFSTLEIQRTEQGDSAMYLCASSLGNADTEAFFGQGTRLTVV.

V is TRBV9 and J is TRBJ2-7; 9 bases match TRBD1. This CDR3 comprises 16 residues. The germline gives CDR1 SGDLS, CDR2 YYNGEE. V shed 4 bases and J 6 bases; nucleotides not matched to a gene: 14. Written as DNA, the CDR3 is TGTGCCAGCAGCCCGACCCCACAGGGGGCTAGGTCCGAGCAGTACTTC. Translating it yields CASSPTPQGARSEQYF. Using reference TRBV9 and TRBJ2-7 for the parts outside the CDR3, the full variable domain is DSGVTQTPKHLITATGQRVTLRCSPRSGDLSVYWYQQSLDQGLQFLIQYYNGEERAKGNILERFSAQQFPDLHSELNLSSLELGDSALYFCASSPTPQGARSEQYFGPGTRLTVT.

This sequence joins TRBV5-1 and TRBJ2-7; possibly TRBD1 for D (5 bases). The CDR3 loop spans 14 amino acids. V lost 2 bases and J 1 base, leaving 10 bases between the germline ends. Germline assignment: CDR1 SGHRS and CDR2 YFSETQ. CDR3 loop: CASSFATASYEQYF. CDR3 in DNA: TGCGCCAGCAGCTTTGCGACAGCTTCCTACGAGCAGTACTTC.

The chain joins TRBV9 to TRBJ1-1; tentative D call: TRBD1 (5 bases). Germline V gene sequence: CDR1 SGDLS, CDR2 YYNGEE. The CDR3 runs to 14 residues. Trimming cost V 4 bases and J 1 base, with 11 bases left between them. The CDR3 is CASSKGHQNTEAFF. In DNA, the CDR3 is TGTGCCAGCAGCAAAGGACACCAGAACACTGAAGCTTTCTTT.

CDR3: CASTPAGTVSYEQYF. CDR3 DNA: TGTGCCAGCACCCCCGCGGGGACAGTCTCCTACGAGCAGTACTTC. The chain joins TRBV28 to TRBJ2-7, with D perhaps matching TRBD1 (7 bases). The CDR3 is made up of 15 amino acids. V was pared by 7 bases and J by 0 bases, with 16 bases between. The V gene's germline CDR1 is MDHEN and CDR2 SYDVKM.

This clone was found once. V gene TRBV18 combines with J gene TRBJ1-4; unclear D gene. The CDR3 sequence is 16 residues long. Germline V CDR1 and CDR2: KGHSH, LQKENI. V lost 6 bases and J 1 base, leaving 15 bases between the germline ends. For the CDR3, the DNA is TGTGCCAGCTCTCCAATACCGACAAAAACTAATGAAAAACTGTTTTTT. Protein: CASSPIPTKTNEKLFF.

V usage is TRBV9 and J usage is TRBJ2-1, with 12 bases matching TRBD2. Germline-derived CDR1 and CDR2 are SGDLS and YYNGEE. The J segment lost 8 bases and the V segment lost 0 bases, leaving 6 bases of the junction unmatched. The CDR3 is 16 residues long. In nucleotides, the CDR3 is TGTGCCAGCAGCGTAGCTCTAGCGGGAGGGCCTTATGAGCAGTTCTTC. Its translation is CASSVALAGGPYEQFF.

The rearrangement joins TRBV27 to TRBJ2-6, with D unresolved. Trimming cost V 1 base and J 0 bases, with 7 bases left between them. Germline-derived CDR1 and CDR2 are MNHEY and SMNVEV (reference sequence). The CDR3 is 16 amino acids. CDR3 bases: TGTGCCAGCAGTTTATATCGGGTCTCTGGGGCCAACGTCCTGACTTTC. Protein product: CASSLYRVSGANVLTF.

Points on this clone: One junction end disagrees with the germline gene, perhaps due to a read error. V is TRBV18 and J is TRBJ1-1; TRBD1 is a possible D gene (6 bases). There are 12 residues in the CDR3. Per germline, CDR1 KGHSH and CDR2 LQKENI. CDR3 loop: CASSRETQGFWF. DNA for the CDR3: TGTGCCAGCTCCCGAGAGACTCAGGGGTTTTGGTTT. Complete variable domain (other parts from reference TRBV18 and TRBJ1-1): NAGVMQNPRHLVRRRGQEARLRCSPMKGHSHVYWYRQLPEEGLKFMVYLQKENIIDESGMPKERFSAEFPKEGPSILRIQQVVRGDSAAYFCASSRETQGFWFGQGTRLTVV.

There are a few counts of this clone. This chain connects TRBV13 to TRBJ2-5, with 12 bases matching TRBD2. The CDR3 is made up of 16 amino acids. V lost 1 base to trimming and J lost 7 bases; unmatched junction nucleotides: 7. Germline CDR1 and CDR2: PRHDT and FYEKMQ (reference sequence). This chain's CDR3 is CASSLVPSGRARTQYF. Here the CDR3 DNA reads TGTGCCAGCAGCTTAGTGCCTAGCGGGAGGGCCAGGACCCAGTACTTC.

This clone appeared once. V and J are TRBV20-1 and TRBJ2-7, with 9 positions matching TRBD2. Germline assignment: CDR1 DFQATT and CDR2 SNEGSKA (reference sequence). CDR3 size: 14 residues. V gave up 3 bases and J gave up 3 bases; unmatched junction bases: 6. The CDR3 DNA sequence: TGCAGTGCTAGTGTCTTAGCGGGGGTCTACGAGCAGTACTTC. Its translation is CSASVLAGVYEQYF.

V and J are TRBV18 and TRBJ1-6; 7 nucleotides line up with TRBD1. The CDR3 consists of 17 residues. Germline assignment: CDR1 KGHSH and CDR2 LQKENI. The trim removed 4 bases at V and 0 bases at J, leaving 6 bases unmatched. The CDR3, as DNA: TGTGCCAGCTCACGCGATCGACAGGGCTCCTATAATTCACCCCTCCACTTT. Translated, it gives CASSRDRQGSYNSPLHF.

The gene calls are TRBV29-1 and TRBJ2-7, with 7 bases matching TRBD1. Trimming cost V 4 bases and J 2 bases; bases outside gene matches: 11. The CDR3 has 15 residues. The germline V gene encodes CDR1 SQVTM and CDR2 ANQGSEA. For the CDR3, the DNA is TGCAGCGTTGCAGGGGGAGACCAAAATCCCTACGAGCAGTACTTC. Its protein is CSVAGGDQNPYEQYF.

This rearrangement joins TRBV27 to TRBJ1-1, with D unclear. Germline values: CDR1 MNHEY, CDR2 SMNVEV (reference sequence). This CDR3 comprises 14 residues. V lost 5 bases and J 1 base, leaving 11 bases between the germline ends. Here the CDR3 DNA reads TGTGCCAGCAGTACTGGACGGGGGAACACTGAAGCTTTCTTT. Amino acid sequence: CASSTGRGNTEAFF.

The chain combines TRBV5-6 with TRBJ1-5; possible D gene TRBD1, 6 bases. From germline, CDR1 is SGHDT and CDR2 YYEEEE. This CDR3 contains 13 residues. V lost 2 bases and J lost 5, with 8 bases in between. The CDR3 reads CASSFSGDQPQHF. Here the CDR3 DNA reads TGTGCCAGCAGCTTTTCAGGGGATCAGCCCCAGCATTTT.

The V and J genes are TRBV2 and TRBJ2-3, with D unclear. The CDR3 length is 11 residues. CDR1 and CDR2 from the germline V gene are SNHLY and FYNNEI. Between the trimmed V and J ends, which lost 5 bases and 6 bases, there was a span of 6 bases. CDR3 sequence reads: CASSRLDTQYF. The CDR3 DNA sequence: TGTGCCAGCAGTCGGTTGGATACGCAGTATTTT.